A single sample is the source of the 9 T cell receptor beta chains below, sequenced in a study of OX40 agonist ivuxolimab in advanced cancers. Profiling relied on immunoSEQ multiplex PCR, and the TCRdb table lists in-frame clones only, not all of them. The sample consists of fewer than 100,000 clones, approximately 90% of them appearing once. The source was CD4+ or CD8+ T cells sorted from blood, collected in a trial of the OX40 agonist ivuxolimab. These receptors were taken from an adult with an advanced solid tumor such as melanoma, head and neck, liver or kidney cancer.

The chain has TRBV19 and TRBJ1-1; D ambiguous. Germline V gene sequence: CDR1 LNHDA, CDR2 SQIVND (reference sequence). Trimming left V 7 bases short and J 0 bases short, with 9 bases between. The CDR3 loop spans 13 amino acids. The chain's CDR3 is CASMPAMNTEAFF. The DNA of the CDR3 is TGTGCCAGTATGCCAGCCATGAACACTGAAGCTTTCTTT. Variable domain in full (rest from reference TRBV19 and TRBJ1-1): DGGITQSPKYLFRKEGQNVTLSCEQNLNHDAMYWYRQDPGQGLRLIYYSQIVNDFQKGDIAEGYSVSREKKESFPLTVTSAQKNPTAFYLCASMPAMNTEAFFGQGTRLTVV.

V and J are TRBV18 and TRBJ1-3; a weak D match, TRBD1 (5 bases). CDR3 length: 15 amino acids. Germline V gene data show CDR1 as KGHSH and CDR2 as LQKENI. With 0 bases removed from V and 6 bases from J, the gap between germline ends came to 12 bases. The CDR3 DNA reads TGTGCCAGCTCACCACCGGCAGGGCTCGAAAACACCATATATTTT. Encoded protein: CASSPPAGLENTIYF.

The V call is TRBV7-2, the J call TRBJ2-2; D might be TRBD2 (6 bases). The CDR3 loop spans 15 amino acids. CDR1 and CDR2 (germline): SGHTA, FQGNSA. The V end lost 1 base, the J end lost 6 bases, and 12 bases lay between the germline ends. CDR3 sequence: CASSLVGGSAGELFF. CDR3 nucleotide sequence: TGTGCCAGCAGCTTAGTTGGAGGGTCGGCCGGGGAGCTGTTTTTT. Full variable domain (rest looked up from reference TRBV7-2 and TRBJ2-2): GAGVSQSPSNKVTEKGKDVELRCDPISGHTALYWYRQSLGQGLEFLIYFQGNSAPDKSGLPSDRFSAERTGGSVSTLTIQRTQQEDSAVYLCASSLVGGSAGELFFGEGSRLTVL.

V and J are TRBV18 and TRBJ1-2; D is possibly TRBD1 (5 bases). The germline V gene encodes CDR1 KGHSH and CDR2 LQKENI. Trimming pared 3 bases from V and 0 bases from J, leaving 14 bases between. The CDR3 is 16 residues long. As DNA, the CDR3 is TGTGCCAGCTCACCGACCGGGACGCGGGCTAACTATGGCTACACCTTC. Protein product: CASSPTGTRANYGYTF.

The chain carries TRBV7-2 and TRBJ1-5; no reliable D call. CDR1 is SGHTA, CDR2 FQGNSA, per germline. The CDR3 has 16 amino acids. The germline V and J ends were trimmed by 1 base and 4 bases, with 14 bases remaining between them. The DNA for the CDR3 is TGTGCCAGCAGCTTAGTAGCGGTGACGGTGAATCAGCCCCAGCATTTT. This encodes CASSLVAVTVNQPQHF.

This rearrangement joins TRBV28 to TRBJ1-1; 10 nucleotides line up with TRBD1. The CDR3 is made up of 15 amino acids. V gave up 7 bases and J gave up 1 base; unmatched junction bases: 6. The germline CDR1 and CDR2 sequences are MDHEN and SYDVKM. The DNA of the CDR3 is TGTGCCAGCACAGGACAGGGGGGAGGGAACACTGAAGCTTTCTTT. It yields the protein CASTGQGGGNTEAFF. Full variable domain (missing parts from reference TRBV28 and TRBJ1-1): DVKVTQSSRYLVKRTGEKVFLECVQDMDHENMFWYRQDPGLGLRLIYFSYDVKMKEKGDIPEGYSVSREKKERFSLILESASTNQTSMYLCASTGQGGGNTEAFFGQGTRLTVV.

The rearrangement uses TRBV7-2 and TRBJ2-7; D is unclear. CDR1 and CDR2 from the germline V gene are SGHTA and FQGNSA. This CDR3 has 11 amino acids. Deletions cut 5 bases from V and 6 bases from J, with 8 bases between. The CDR3 loop is CASSPDLEQYF. The CDR3 nucleotides read TGTGCCAGCAGCCCCGACCTCGAGCAGTACTTC.

This clone was seen only once. The J gene is TRBJ2-1, the V gene TRBV5-1; 11 bases are shared with TRBD2. V lost 4 bases and J lost 5; bases outside the gene matches: 2. This CDR3 has 14 amino acids. Looked up from germline, CDR1 is SGHRS and CDR2 is YFSETQ. The CDR3 is CASSILAGDNEQFF. In DNA, the CDR3 is TGCGCCAGCAGCATACTAGCGGGAGACAATGAGCAGTTCTTC. Combining the CDR3 with reference TRBV5-1 and TRBJ2-1 gives the whole variable domain KAGVTQTPRYLIKTRGQQVTLSCSPISGHRSVSWYQQTPGQGLQFLFEYFSETQRNKGNFPGRFSGRQFSNSRSEMNVSTLELGDSALYLCASSILAGDNEQFFGPGTRLTVL.

The chain employs TRBV18 and TRBJ2-7; perhaps D is TRBD1 or TRBD2 (5 bases each). Germline values: CDR1 KGHSH, CDR2 LQKENI. CDR3 length equals 13 residues. Trimming pared 5 bases from V and 5 bases from J, leaving 13 bases between. CDR3: CASSIGVGDEQYF. In DNA, the CDR3 is TGTGCCAGCTCAATAGGGGTCGGGGACGAGCAGTACTTC.